These 13 T cell receptor beta chains were all obtained from the same sample, sequenced in a study of PD-1 blockade in mismatch repair-deficient tumors. Produced via immunoSEQ multiplex PCR; TCRdb's table is partial and in-frame only. The table records about 9,800 clones, approximately 84% of them present only once. Time point reported: roughly ten-day in vitro stimulation with candidate neoantigen peptide 2. These receptors' antigens are unknown. The sample here was cells cultured in vitro, taken from a patient treated with pembrolizumab. These receptors came from an adult with mismatch repair-deficient cancer.

This chain links TRBV19 with TRBJ2-3, with no clear D. The CDR3 runs 14 residues. The V gene's germline CDR1 is LNHDA and CDR2 SQIVND (reference sequence). V shed 10 bases and J shed 0 bases, with 14 bases lying between them. The CDR3, as DNA: TGTGCCACCCAATCGGCACCAAGCACAGATACGCAGTATTTT. It encodes CATQSAPSTDTQYF. Full variable domain (outside the CDR3, taken from reference TRBV19 and TRBJ2-3): DGGITQSPKYLFRKEGQNVTLSCEQNLNHDAMYWYRQDPGQGLRLIYYSQIVNDFQKGDIAEGYSVSREKKESFPLTVTSAQKNPTAFYLCATQSAPSTDTQYFGPGTRLTVL.

The CDR3: CASSTLGGRQPQHF. DNA of the CDR3: TGTGCCAGTAGTACCCTGGGGGGACGTCAGCCCCAGCATTTT. J is TRBJ1-5 and V is TRBV19, with a possible D match to TRBD1 (5 bases). The V end lost 4 bases, the J end lost 6 bases, and 13 bases lay between the germline ends. Per germline, CDR1 LNHDA and CDR2 SQIVND (reference sequence). The CDR3 has 14 residues.

V usage is TRBV7-3 and J usage is TRBJ2-4, with a possible D match to TRBD1 (6 bases). V shed 0 bases and J shed 0 bases, with 15 bases lying between them. CDR1 and CDR2 from the germline V gene are SGHTA and FQGTGA. The CDR3 length is 18 residues. The CDR3 is CASSLTVTGSLAKNIQYF. The CDR3 DNA follows: TGTGCCAGCAGCTTAACTGTGACAGGATCACTAGCCAAAAACATTCAGTACTTC.

J is TRBJ2-3 and V is TRBV11-3, with 8 bases matching TRBD2. V lost 3 bases, J lost 0 bases, and 2 bases stayed unmatched. The germline V gene has CDR1 SGHNT and CDR2 YENEEA. This CDR3 has 15 residues. CDR3 sequence: CASSFSGTSTDTQYF. DNA of the CDR3: TGTGCCAGCAGCTTTAGCGGGACTAGCACAGATACGCAGTATTTT.

The CDR3: CASSSRLAEMKLGNEQFF. The CDR3 DNA follows: TGTGCCAGCAGTTCAAGACTAGCGGAAATGAAATTGGGCAATGAGCAGTTCTTC. The V and J genes are TRBV28 and TRBJ2-1, with TRBD2 identical over 9 bases. The CDR3 has 18 amino acids. The germline V gene has CDR1 MDHEN and CDR2 SYDVKM. Germline trimming cut 4 bases from V and 6 bases from J; bases unmatched to any gene: 16.

CDR3 in amino acids: CASSLQGASGGYTF. The DNA for the CDR3 is TGTGCCAGCAGTTTGCAGGGGGCCTCGGGAGGCTACACCTTC. The chain has TRBV27 and TRBJ1-2, with 8 bases matching TRBD1. V lost 3 bases and J lost 8; bases outside the gene matches: 8. This CDR3 has 14 amino acids. Germline loops: CDR1 MNHEY, CDR2 SMNVEV (reference sequence).

The rearrangement joins TRBV9 to TRBJ2-7, with D uncertain. The V gene's germline CDR1 is SGDLS and CDR2 YYNGEE. The CDR3 spans 15 residues. V was cut by 1 base and J by 0 bases, with 11 bases left in between. CDR3 sequence reads: CASSVTDSLSYEQYF. The CDR3 DNA follows: TGTGCCAGCAGCGTAACTGATAGCCTCTCCTACGAGCAGTACTTC.

V usage is TRBV5-6 and J usage is TRBJ2-2; no definite D call. The V end was cut by 1 base, the J end by 8 bases, with 9 bases between. The CDR3 has 13 residues. CDR1 is SGHDT and CDR2 is YYEEEE in the germline V gene. The CDR3 DNA sequence: TGTGCCAGCAGCTTGTTGTTCTCAGGGGAGCTGTTTTTT. It is translated as CASSLLFSGELFF.

This chain connects TRBV5-1 to TRBJ2-1, with 7 bases matching TRBD2. The germline V gene has CDR1 SGHRS and CDR2 YFSETQ. Losses at the gene ends were 4 bases for V and 2 bases for J; bases not matched to a gene: 9. The CDR3 extends over 16 amino acids. This chain's CDR3 is CASSLPVAGAYNEQFF. The DNA for the CDR3 is TGCGCCAGCAGCCTGCCGGTAGCGGGCGCCTACAATGAGCAGTTCTTC.

V and J are TRBV19 and TRBJ2-6; TRBD2 might be the D (7 bases). The germline CDR1 and CDR2 sequences are LNHDA and SQIVND (reference sequence). The length of the CDR3 is 15 residues. Trimming removed 6 bases from V and 4 bases from J, with 13 bases in between. CDR3 loop: CASRIGGHGANVLTF. As DNA, the CDR3 is TGTGCCAGTAGAATCGGGGGGCACGGGGCCAACGTCCTGACTTTC.

The count of this clone is one. V usage is TRBV28 and J usage is TRBJ2-1; 12 nucleotides agree with TRBD2. The CDR3 extends over 16 amino acids. V lost 7 bases and J lost 7; bases outside the gene matches: 11. Germline V CDR1 and CDR2: MDHEN, SYDVKM. Here the CDR3 DNA reads TGTGCCAGCATCAGACTAGCGGGAGTAGGTGGAAATGAGCAGTTCTTC. This codes for CASIRLAGVGGNEQFF.

The genes are TRBV2 and TRBJ1-6, with 9 bases fitting TRBD1. The junction had 5 bases not matched to a gene; V was cut back by 7 bases and J by 4 bases. The CDR3 has 15 residues. Germline CDR1 SNHLY, CDR2 FYNNEI. CDR3 in DNA: TGTGCCAGCACAAAGGACAGGGGATATAATTCACCCCTCCACTTT. It is translated as CASTKDRGYNSPLHF.

The chain is built from TRBV27 and TRBJ2-5; D gene ambiguous. Trimming pared 3 bases from V and 0 bases from J, leaving 5 bases between. CDR1 MNHEY and CDR2 SMNVEV come from the germline V gene (reference sequence). The CDR3 extends over 13 amino acids. The CDR3 nucleotides are TGTGCCAGCAGTTTCCAGTACCAAGAGACCCAGTACTTC. Protein product: CASSFQYQETQYF.